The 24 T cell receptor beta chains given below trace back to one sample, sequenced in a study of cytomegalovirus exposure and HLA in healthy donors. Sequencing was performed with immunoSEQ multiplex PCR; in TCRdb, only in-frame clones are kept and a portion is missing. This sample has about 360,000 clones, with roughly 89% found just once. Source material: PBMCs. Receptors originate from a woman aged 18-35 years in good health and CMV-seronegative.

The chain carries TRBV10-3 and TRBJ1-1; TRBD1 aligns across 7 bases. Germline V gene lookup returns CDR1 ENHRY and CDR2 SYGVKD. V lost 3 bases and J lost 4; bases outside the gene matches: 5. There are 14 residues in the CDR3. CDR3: CAISEDREVTEAFF. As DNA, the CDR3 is TGTGCCATCAGTGAAGACAGGGAAGTCACTGAAGCTTTCTTT.

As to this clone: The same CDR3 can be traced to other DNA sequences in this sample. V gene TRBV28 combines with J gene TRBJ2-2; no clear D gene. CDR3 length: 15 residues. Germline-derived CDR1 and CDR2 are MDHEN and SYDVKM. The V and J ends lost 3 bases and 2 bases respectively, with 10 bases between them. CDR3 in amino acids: CASSLELVNTGELFF. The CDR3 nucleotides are TGTGCCAGCAGTTTGGAGCTGGTCAACACCGGGGAGCTGTTTTTT. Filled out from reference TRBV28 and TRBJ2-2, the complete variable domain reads DVKVTQSSRYLVKRTGEKVFLECVQDMDHENMFWYRQDPGLGLRLIYFSYDVKMKEKGDIPEGYSVSREKKERFSLILESASTNQTSMYLCASSLELVNTGELFFGEGSRLTVL.

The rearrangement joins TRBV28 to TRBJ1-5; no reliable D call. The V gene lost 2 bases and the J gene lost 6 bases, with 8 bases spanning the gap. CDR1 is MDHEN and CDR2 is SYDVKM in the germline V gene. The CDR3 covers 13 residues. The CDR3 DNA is TGTGCCAGCAGTTTACTCCCAGGTCAGCCCCAGCATTTT. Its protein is CASSLLPGQPQHF.

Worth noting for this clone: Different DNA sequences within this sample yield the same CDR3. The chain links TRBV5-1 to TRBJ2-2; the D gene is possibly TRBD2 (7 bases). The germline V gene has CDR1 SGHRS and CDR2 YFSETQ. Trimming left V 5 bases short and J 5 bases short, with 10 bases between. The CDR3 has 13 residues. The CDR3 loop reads CASSGRGTGELFF. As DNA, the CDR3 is TGCGCCAGCAGTGGGAGGGGGACCGGGGAGCTGTTTTTT.

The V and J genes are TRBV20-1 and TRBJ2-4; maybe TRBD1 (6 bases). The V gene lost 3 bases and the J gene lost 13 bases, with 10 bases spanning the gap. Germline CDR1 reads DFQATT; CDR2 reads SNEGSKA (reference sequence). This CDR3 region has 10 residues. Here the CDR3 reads CSASGQSQYF. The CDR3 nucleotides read TGCAGTGCTAGCGGACAGTCACAGTACTTC.

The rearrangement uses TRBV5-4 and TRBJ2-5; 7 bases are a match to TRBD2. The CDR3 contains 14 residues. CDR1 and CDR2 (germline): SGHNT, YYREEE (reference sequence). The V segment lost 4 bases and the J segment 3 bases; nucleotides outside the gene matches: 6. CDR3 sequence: CASSPGTTKETQYF. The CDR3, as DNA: TGTGCCAGCAGCCCCGGGACTACAAAAGAGACCCAGTACTTC.

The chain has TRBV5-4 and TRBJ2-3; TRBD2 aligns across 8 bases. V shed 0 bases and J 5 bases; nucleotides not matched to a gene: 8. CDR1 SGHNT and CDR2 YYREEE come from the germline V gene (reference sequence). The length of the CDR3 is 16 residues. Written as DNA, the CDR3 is TGTGCCAGCAGCTTGGGGCCGGGGGGGCCTGAAGATACGCAGTATTTT. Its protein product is CASSLGPGGPEDTQYF. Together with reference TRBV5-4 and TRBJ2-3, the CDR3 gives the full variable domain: ETGVTQSPTHLIKTRGQQVTLRCSSQSGHNTVSWYQQALGQGPQFIFQYYREEENGRGNFPPRFSGLQFPNYSSELNVNALELDDSALYLCASSLGPGGPEDTQYFGPGTRLTVL.

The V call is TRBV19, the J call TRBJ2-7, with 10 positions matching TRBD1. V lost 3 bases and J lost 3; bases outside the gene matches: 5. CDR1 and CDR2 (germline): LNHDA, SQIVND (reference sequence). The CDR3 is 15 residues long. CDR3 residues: CASSIGTGVGYEQYF. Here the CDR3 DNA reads TGTGCCAGTAGTATCGGGACAGGGGTGGGCTACGAGCAGTACTTC.

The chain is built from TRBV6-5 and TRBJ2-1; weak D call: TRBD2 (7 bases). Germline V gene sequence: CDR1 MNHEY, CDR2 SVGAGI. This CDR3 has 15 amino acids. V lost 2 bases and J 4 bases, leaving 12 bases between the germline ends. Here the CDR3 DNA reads TGTGCCAGCAGTTACAGGCGGGGGCCTTACAATGAGCAGTTCTTC. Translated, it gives CASSYRRGPYNEQFF.

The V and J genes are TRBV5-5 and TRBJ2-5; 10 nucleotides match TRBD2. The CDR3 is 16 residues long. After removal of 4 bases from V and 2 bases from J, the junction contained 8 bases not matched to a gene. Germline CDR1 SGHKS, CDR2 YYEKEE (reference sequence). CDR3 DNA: TGTGCCAGCAGCCACTATATAGCGGGGGGACAAGAGACCCAGTACTTC. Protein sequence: CASSHYIAGGQETQYF.

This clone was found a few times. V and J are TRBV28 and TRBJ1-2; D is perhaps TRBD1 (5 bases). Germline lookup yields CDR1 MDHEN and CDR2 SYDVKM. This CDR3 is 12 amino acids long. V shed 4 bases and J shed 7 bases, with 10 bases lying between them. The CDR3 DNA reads TGTGCCAGCAGTTCCCAGGGAGGTGGCTACACCTTC. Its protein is CASSSQGGGYTF.

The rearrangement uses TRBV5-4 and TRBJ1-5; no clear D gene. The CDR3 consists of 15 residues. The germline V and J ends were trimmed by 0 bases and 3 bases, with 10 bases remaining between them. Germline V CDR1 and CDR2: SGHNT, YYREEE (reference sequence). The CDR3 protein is CASSLDAGINQPQHF. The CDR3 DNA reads TGTGCCAGCAGCTTGGACGCGGGCATCAATCAGCCCCAGCATTTT.

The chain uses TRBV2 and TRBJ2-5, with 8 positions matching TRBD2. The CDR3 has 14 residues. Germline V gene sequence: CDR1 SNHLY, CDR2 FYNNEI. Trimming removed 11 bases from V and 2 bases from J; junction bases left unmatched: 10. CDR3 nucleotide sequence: TGTGCCGGAAAAATAGCGGGAACTCAAGAGACCCAGTACTTC. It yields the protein CAGKIAGTQETQYF.

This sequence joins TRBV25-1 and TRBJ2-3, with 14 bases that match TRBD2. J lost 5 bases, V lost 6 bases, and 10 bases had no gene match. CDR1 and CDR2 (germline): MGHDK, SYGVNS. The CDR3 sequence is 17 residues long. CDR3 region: CASSMTSGRGGGDTQYF. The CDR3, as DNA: TGTGCCAGCAGCATGACTAGCGGGAGGGGTGGAGGAGATACGCAGTATTTT.

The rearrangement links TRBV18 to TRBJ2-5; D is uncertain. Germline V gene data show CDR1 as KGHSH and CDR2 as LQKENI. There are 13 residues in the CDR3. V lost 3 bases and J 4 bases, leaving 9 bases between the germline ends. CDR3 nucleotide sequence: TGTGCCAGCTCACCGGTAGCTCTAGAGACCCAGTACTTC. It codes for CASSPVALETQYF.

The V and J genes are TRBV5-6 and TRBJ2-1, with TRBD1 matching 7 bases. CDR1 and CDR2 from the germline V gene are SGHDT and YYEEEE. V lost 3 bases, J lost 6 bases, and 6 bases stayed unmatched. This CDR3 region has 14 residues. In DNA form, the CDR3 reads TGTGCCAGCAGCTCCGGACAGGATCGCAATGAGCAGTTCTTC. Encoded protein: CASSSGQDRNEQFF.

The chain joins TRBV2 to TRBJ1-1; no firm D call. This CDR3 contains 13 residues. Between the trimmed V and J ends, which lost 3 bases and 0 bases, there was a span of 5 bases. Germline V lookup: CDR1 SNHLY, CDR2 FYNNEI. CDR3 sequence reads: CASSDTLNTEAFF. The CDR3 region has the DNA TGTGCCAGCAGTGATACATTGAACACTGAAGCTTTCTTT.

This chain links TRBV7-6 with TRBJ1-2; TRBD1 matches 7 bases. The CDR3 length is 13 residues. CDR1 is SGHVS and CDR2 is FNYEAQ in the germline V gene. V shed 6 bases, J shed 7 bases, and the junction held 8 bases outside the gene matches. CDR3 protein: CASRETGFGGYTF. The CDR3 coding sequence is TGTGCCAGCAGGGAGACAGGGTTCGGTGGCTACACCTTC.

The CDR3 nucleotides read TGTGCCAGCAGTTTTGCGGGGTGGAGTCCCAATGAGCAGTTCTTC. Amino acid sequence: CASSFAGWSPNEQFF. The chain recombines TRBV27 with TRBJ2-1, with D perhaps matching TRBD2 (6 bases). With 3 bases removed from V and 6 bases from J, the gap between germline ends came to 15 bases. CDR3 size: 15 residues. CDR1 MNHEY and CDR2 SMNVEV come from the germline V gene (reference sequence).

The CDR3: CASSVGAEETQYF. CDR3 DNA: TGTGCCAGCAGCGTAGGGGCAGAAGAGACCCAGTACTTC. The rearrangement joins TRBV9 to TRBJ2-5; D unclear. Germline V gene lookup returns CDR1 SGDLS and CDR2 YYNGEE. The germline V and J ends were trimmed by 0 bases and 3 bases, with 6 bases remaining between them. The length of the CDR3 is 13 residues.

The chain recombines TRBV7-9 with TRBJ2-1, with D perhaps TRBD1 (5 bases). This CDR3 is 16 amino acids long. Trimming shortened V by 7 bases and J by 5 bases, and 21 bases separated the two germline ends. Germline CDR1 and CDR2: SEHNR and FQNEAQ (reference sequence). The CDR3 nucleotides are TGTGCCAGCACTCAAACCGATAGCTGGGGCGACAATGAGCAGTTCTTC. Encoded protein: CASTQTDSWGDNEQFF.

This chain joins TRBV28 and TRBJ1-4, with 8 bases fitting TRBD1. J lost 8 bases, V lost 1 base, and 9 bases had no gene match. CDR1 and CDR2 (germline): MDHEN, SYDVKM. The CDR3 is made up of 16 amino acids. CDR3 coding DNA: TGTGCCAGCAGTTTATCCCGCAGGGGGCGACGAGAAAAACTGTTTTTT. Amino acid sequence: CASSLSRRGRREKLFF.

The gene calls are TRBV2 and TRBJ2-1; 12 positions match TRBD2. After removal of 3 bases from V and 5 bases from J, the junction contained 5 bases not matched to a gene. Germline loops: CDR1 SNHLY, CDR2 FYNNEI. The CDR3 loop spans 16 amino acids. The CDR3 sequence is CASSELGLAGNNEQFF. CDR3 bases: TGTGCCAGCAGTGAGCTTGGACTAGCGGGGAACAATGAGCAGTTCTTC.

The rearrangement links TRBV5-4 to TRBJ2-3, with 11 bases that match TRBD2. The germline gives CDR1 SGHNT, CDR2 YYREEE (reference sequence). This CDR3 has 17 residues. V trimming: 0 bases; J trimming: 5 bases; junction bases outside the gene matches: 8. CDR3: CASSLGTLAGGRDTQYF. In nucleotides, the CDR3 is TGTGCCAGCAGCTTGGGGACTCTAGCGGGGGGCAGAGATACGCAGTATTTT. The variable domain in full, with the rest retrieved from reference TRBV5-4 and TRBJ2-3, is ETGVTQSPTHLIKTRGQQVTLRCSSQSGHNTVSWYQQALGQGPQFIFQYYREEENGRGNFPPRFSGLQFPNYSSELNVNALELDDSALYLCASSLGTLAGGRDTQYFGPGTRLTVL.